Listed below are T cell receptor beta chains from one sample, sequenced in a study of CD8+ T cells in alopecia areata. This table comes from immunoSEQ multiplex PCR, and its TCRdb copy is limited to in-frame clones, with some not included. The data show more than 9,500 clones, around three fifths seen once. Sequencing was done on a sample of skin. The receptors stem from a human donor with alopecia areata. Both conserved end residues are part of each CDR3. D genes are given only for firm matches. Clone size is shown for a subset of rows, as once, few, many or a class of expanded clone.

TRBJ1-2,TRBV27,.,TRBD1,TGTGCCAGCAGCCCCGTCGGGACAGGGGCTGGCTACACCTTC,CASSPVGTGAGYTF
TRBJ2-1,TRBV6-1,.,TRBD2,TGTGCCAGCAGTGGTCTAACTAGCGGGCCTGACAATGAGCAGTTCTTC,CASSGLTSGPDNEQFF
TRBJ2-7,TRBV6-1,.,TRBD2,TGTGCCAGCAGTGTTATCGGGAGGGCCTACGAGCAGTACTTC,CASSVIGRAYEQYF
TRBJ1-5,TRBV19,once,.,TGTGCCAGTAGTATAGATCATCCCGGTCAGCCCCAGCATTTT,CASSIDHPGQPQHF
TRBJ2-5,TRBV28,.,.,TGTGCCAGCAGTAGCCGCGGGACCCAGGGTGAGACCCAGTACTTC,CASSSRGTQGETQYF
TRBJ2-5,TRBV7-9,.,.,TGTGCCAGCAGCTTTTCCGAGAAAGGTAACCAAGAGACCCAGTACTTC,CASSFSEKGNQETQYF
TRBJ1-1,TRBV10-3,.,.,TGTGCCATCAGTGAGTCGAGCGGGAACACTGAAGCTTTCTTT,CAISESSGNTEAFF
TRBJ1-5,TRBV7-6,.,.,TGTGCCAGCAGCTACGATAAAGATACGCAGCATTTT,CASSYDKDTQHF
TRBJ2-5,TRBV7-2,.,.,TGTGCCAGCAGCCCGCGCAGGCTGAGAGAGACCCAGTACTTC,CASSPRRLRETQYF
TRBJ2-3,TRBV27,.,TRBD2,TGTGCCAGCCGACTAGCGGGGGCGGTAGGTACGCAGTATTTT,CASRLAGAVGTQYF
TRBJ1-4,TRBV4-2,.,.,TGTGCCAGCAGCCTTAACAGGGATTTGAGTGAAAAACTGTTTTTT,CASSLNRDLSEKLFF
TRBJ2-7,TRBV7-8,.,TRBD2,TGTGCCAGCAGCTTAGTGAAATCGGGGGGGGGCTCCGCCTACGAGCAGTACTTC,CASSLVKSGGGSAYEQYF
TRBJ1-2,TRBV7-6,once,TRBD1,TGTGCCAGCAGCTTAGAGGACAGGGGGTATGGCTACACCTTC,CASSLEDRGYGYTF
TRBJ1-2,TRBV5-4,.,.,TGTGCCAGCAGCCCCGGGGGTCCCTCGGGCTATGGCTACACCTTC,CASSPGGPSGYGYTF
TRBJ2-1,TRBV10-3,few,TRBD2,TGTGCCATCAGTCCAGACAGCCTAGCGGGACCTTACAATGAGCAGTTCTTC,CAISPDSLAGPYNEQFF
TRBJ2-7,TRBV7-3,few,.,TGTGCCAGCAGCTTAGATTGGCACGAGCAGTACTTC,CASSLDWHEQYF
TRBJ2-2,TRBV11-2,.,.,TGTGCCAGCAGCTTAGGGCTCCGCTCTCTTAACACCGGGGAGCTGTTTTTT,CASSLGLRSLNTGELFF
TRBJ2-7,TRBV6-5,.,.,TGTGCCAGCAGCCCTTTACCTGGGTACGAGCAGTACTTC,CASSPLPGYEQYF
TRBJ1-6,TRBV7-6,.,.,TGTGCCAGCAGCTTAACAGAGGATTCACCCCTCCACTTT,CASSLTEDSPLHF
TRBJ2-7,TRBV7-6,.,.,TGTGCCAGCAGCCCGCAGGTCCTCTACGAGCAGTACTTC,CASSPQVLYEQYF
TRBJ1-1,TRBV10-3,.,.,TGTGCCATCAGTGGACAGCTCCTGAACACTGAAGCTTTCTTT,CAISGQLLNTEAFF
TRBJ1-4,TRBV2,few,.,TGTGCCAGCAGTGAAGGGGGACAACGGCCGTTTTTT,CASSEGGQRPFF
TRBJ1-5,TRBV5-6,.,.,TGTGCCAGCAGCTCGGGACTTAGTCAGCCCCAGCATTTT,CASSSGLSQPQHF
TRBJ2-7,TRBV29-1,.,.,TGCAGCGTTGTCGGGCGGATGACAAACTACGAGCAGTACTTC,CSVVGRMTNYEQYF
TRBJ2-6,TRBV28,.,TRBD1,TGTGCCAGCAGTTTATTCCCCGCGGACAGGGCTGGGGCCAACGTCCTGACTTTC,CASSLFPADRAGANVLTF
TRBJ1-5,TRBV28,medium-sized,.,TGTGCCAGCACCAATGTCGGGTTTTTGAAGTTTTCCAATCAGCCCCAGCATTTT,CASTNVGFLKFSNQPQHF
TRBJ2-7,TRBV30,.,TRBD2,TGTGCCTGGAGGACTAGCGGGAGTCAGCAGTACTTC,CAWRTSGSQQYF
TRBJ2-7,TRBV13,.,TRBD1,TGTGCCAGCAGCAACGAACGGGACAGCCCTTACGAGCAGTACTTC,CASSNERDSPYEQYF
TRBJ2-7,TRBV6-5,few,TRBD1,TGTGCCAGCAGGGGACAGGGGGCGTTCGAGCAGTACTTC,CASRGQGAFEQYF
TRBJ2-5,TRBV4-1,.,.,TGCGCCAGCGGTAACACCCTGGTCAGACCACAAGAGACCCAGTACTTC,CASGNTLVRPQETQYF
TRBJ2-7,TRBV7-7,.,TRBD1,TGTGCCAGCAGCTCAGATGACAGGGGGAAGCAGTACTTC,CASSSDDRGKQYF
TRBJ2-2,TRBV9,.,.,TGTGCCAGCAGCGTAACCCAGTCGAACGCCGGGGAGCTGTTTTTT,CASSVTQSNAGELFF
TRBJ2-3,TRBV28,few,.,TGTGCCAGCAGCCCATCGCTTGAGGGAGCAGATACGCAGTATTTT,CASSPSLEGADTQYF
TRBJ1-1,TRBV7-2,.,TRBD1,TGTGCCAGCAGGCGGACAGGGTTCGCCACTGAAGCTTTCTTT,CASRRTGFATEAFF
TRBJ2-7,TRBV7-6,.,.,TGTGCCAGCAGCTTATTCCCGAGGGGCGTCAGGACCTACGAGCAGTACTTC,CASSLFPRGVRTYEQYF
TRBJ2-7,TRBV2,few,.,TGTGCCAGCAGTGCCTCAGGAGGGGACAGTCACTCCTACGAGCAGTACTTC,CASSASGGDSHSYEQYF
TRBJ1-1,TRBV10-1,few,.,TGCGCCAGCAGTGATCAGGGGCCTGAAGCTTTCTTT,CASSDQGPEAFF
TRBJ1-5,TRBV6-6,few,.,TGTGCCAGCAGTTACGGGGGGCCGCGGCAGCCCCAGCATTTT,CASSYGGPRQPQHF
TRBJ2-7,TRBV10-3,.,TRBD2,TGTGCCATCAGTGAGTCGATTTGGGCTAGCGGGAGCTACGAGCAGTACTTC,CAISESIWASGSYEQYF
TRBJ2-2,TRBV28,.,.,TGTGCCAGCAGCCAGGGGGGGAACAGGAACGGGGAGCTGTTTTTT,CASSQGGNRNGELFF
TRBJ2-7,TRBV28,.,TRBD2,TGTGCCAGCAGCAGGACTAGCGGGATGGCCTACGAGCAGTACTTC,CASSRTSGMAYEQYF
TRBJ2-1,TRBV5-4,.,.,TGTGCCAGCAGCTTGGACCCCCCCTCCTACAATGAGCAGTTCTTC,CASSLDPPSYNEQFF
TRBJ2-3,TRBV29-1,few,.,TGCAGCGTTGAGTTACTAAGGCCATCAGATACGCAGTATTTT,CSVELLRPSDTQYF
TRBJ2-7,TRBV5-5,.,.,TGTGCCAGCAGCTTAGAATCAGGGGCCTACGAGCAGTACTTC,CASSLESGAYEQYF
TRBJ2-3,TRBV29-1,.,.,TGCAGCGGTAAGCCACAGGGTCTACCGGCAGATACGCAGTATTTT,CSGKPQGLPADTQYF
TRBJ2-5,TRBV29-1,.,TRBD1,TGCAGCGTGGGGAAGGGACAGGGGTCAGAGACCCAGTACTTC,CSVGKGQGSETQYF
TRBJ2-7,TRBV7-8,.,.,TGTGCCAGCAGCCTAACCCCCACAAGTTACGAGCAGTACTTC,CASSLTPTSYEQYF
TRBJ2-3,TRBV11-2,.,.,TGTGCCAGCGGGACGGGGACGCCGGAGACCACAGATACGCAGTATTTT,CASGTGTPETTDTQYF
TRBJ2-7,TRBV19,.,TRBD1,TGTGCCAGTAGTCCCAGGGCAGGGGGCATCTACGAGCAGTACTTC,CASSPRAGGIYEQYF
TRBJ2-3,TRBV5-5,.,TRBD2,TGTGCCAGCAGCTTGGGGGTAGCGGGCAGGGCTACGCAGTATTTT,CASSLGVAGRATQYF
TRBJ1-4,TRBV7-2,.,.,TGTGCCAGCAGCCCGGCCCTGGCAACTAATGAAAAACTGTTTTTT,CASSPALATNEKLFF
TRBJ2-1,TRBV19,.,TRBD1,TGTGCCAGTAATATACTGGACAGGGGGTTTGATGAGCAGTTCTTC,CASNILDRGFDEQFF
TRBJ2-7,TRBV5-1,.,TRBD2,TGCGCCAGCAGCTTGCTAGCGGGGTACGAGCAGTACTTC,CASSLLAGYEQYF